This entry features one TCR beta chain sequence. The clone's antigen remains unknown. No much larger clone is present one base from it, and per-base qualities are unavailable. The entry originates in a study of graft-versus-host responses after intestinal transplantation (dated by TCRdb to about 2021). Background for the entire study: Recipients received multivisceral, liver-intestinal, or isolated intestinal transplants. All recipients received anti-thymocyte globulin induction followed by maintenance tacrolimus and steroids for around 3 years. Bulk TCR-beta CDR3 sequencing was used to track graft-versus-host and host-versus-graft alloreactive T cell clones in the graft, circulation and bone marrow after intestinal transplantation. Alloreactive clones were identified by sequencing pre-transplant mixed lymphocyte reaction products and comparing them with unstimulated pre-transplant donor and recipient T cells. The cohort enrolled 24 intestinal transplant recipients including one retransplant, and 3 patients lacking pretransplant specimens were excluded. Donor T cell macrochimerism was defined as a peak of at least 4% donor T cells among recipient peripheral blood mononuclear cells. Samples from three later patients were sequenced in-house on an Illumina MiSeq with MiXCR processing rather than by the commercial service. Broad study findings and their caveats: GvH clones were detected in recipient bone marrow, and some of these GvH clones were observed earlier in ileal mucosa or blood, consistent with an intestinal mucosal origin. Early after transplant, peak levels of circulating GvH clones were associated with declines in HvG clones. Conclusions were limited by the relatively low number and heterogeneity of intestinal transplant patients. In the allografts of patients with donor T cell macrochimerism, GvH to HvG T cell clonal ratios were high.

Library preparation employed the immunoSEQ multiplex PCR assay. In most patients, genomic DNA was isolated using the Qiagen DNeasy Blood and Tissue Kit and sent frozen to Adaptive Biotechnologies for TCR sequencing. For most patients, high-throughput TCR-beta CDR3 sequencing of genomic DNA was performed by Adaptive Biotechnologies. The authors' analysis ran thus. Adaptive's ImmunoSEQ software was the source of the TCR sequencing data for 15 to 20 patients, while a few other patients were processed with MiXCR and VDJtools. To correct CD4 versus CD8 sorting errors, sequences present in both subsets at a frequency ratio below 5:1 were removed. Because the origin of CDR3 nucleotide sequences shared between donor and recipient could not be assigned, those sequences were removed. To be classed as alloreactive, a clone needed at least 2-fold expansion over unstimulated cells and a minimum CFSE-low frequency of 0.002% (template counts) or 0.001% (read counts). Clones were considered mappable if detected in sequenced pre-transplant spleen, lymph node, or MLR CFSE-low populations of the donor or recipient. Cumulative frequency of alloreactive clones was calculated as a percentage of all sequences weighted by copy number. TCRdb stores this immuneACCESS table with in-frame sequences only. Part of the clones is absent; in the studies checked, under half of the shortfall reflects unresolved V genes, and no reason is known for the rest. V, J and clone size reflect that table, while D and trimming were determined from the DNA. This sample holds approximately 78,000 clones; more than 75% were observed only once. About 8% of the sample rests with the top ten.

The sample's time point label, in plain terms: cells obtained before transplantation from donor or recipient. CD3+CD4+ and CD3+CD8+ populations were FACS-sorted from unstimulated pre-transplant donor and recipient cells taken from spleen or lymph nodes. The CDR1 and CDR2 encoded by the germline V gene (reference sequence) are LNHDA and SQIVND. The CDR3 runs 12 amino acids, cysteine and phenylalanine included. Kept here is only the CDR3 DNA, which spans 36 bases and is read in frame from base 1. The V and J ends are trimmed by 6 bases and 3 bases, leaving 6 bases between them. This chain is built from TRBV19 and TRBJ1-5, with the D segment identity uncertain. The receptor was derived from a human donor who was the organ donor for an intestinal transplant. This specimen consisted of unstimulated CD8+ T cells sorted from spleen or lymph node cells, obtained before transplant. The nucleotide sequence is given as TGTGCCAGTAGCGATCTCAATCAGCCCCAGCATTTT. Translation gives CASSDLNQPQHF.